This paragraph covers one TCR beta chain sequence. Its antigen is unidentified. This specimen belongs to a study of a mutant IDH1 vaccine in newly diagnosed glioma. For the study at large: Vaccinations were initiated 4-6 weeks following radiotherapy alone, or were given together with temozolomide cycles. Treatment recipients were about 62% male and around 40% female, and their mean age was roughly 40 years.

TCRdb keeps only in-frame clones here, not all; method: immunoSEQ multiplex PCR. Seen here are 30,000 to 40,000 clones, approximately 80% observed once, and the top ten hold 4.5% to 5.5%. Trimming at V came to 4 bases and at J to 3 bases, leaving 10 bases not matched to a gene. CDR1 is KGHSH and CDR2 is LQKENI in the germline V gene. The CDR3 is 17 residues long. Time point in this sample: week 23, last vaccination. Alongside topical imiquimod, each dose of vaccine comprised 300 ug of mutant IDH1 20-mer peptide. New WHO grade 3 or 4 astrocytomas that were IDH1-mutant and ATRX-lost had been found in donors.

The chain is built from TRBV18 and TRBJ2-2; 8 bases map to TRBD2. The clonotype comes from a man aged 35-49 years with glioma. The sample here was PBMCs, taken from a glioma patient whose treatment included an IDH1 peptide vaccine. The CDR3 spells CASSRKSAGDYTGELFF. CDR3 in DNA: TGTGCCAGCTCACGAAAGTCAGCGGGGGATTACACCGGGGAGCTGTTTTTT.